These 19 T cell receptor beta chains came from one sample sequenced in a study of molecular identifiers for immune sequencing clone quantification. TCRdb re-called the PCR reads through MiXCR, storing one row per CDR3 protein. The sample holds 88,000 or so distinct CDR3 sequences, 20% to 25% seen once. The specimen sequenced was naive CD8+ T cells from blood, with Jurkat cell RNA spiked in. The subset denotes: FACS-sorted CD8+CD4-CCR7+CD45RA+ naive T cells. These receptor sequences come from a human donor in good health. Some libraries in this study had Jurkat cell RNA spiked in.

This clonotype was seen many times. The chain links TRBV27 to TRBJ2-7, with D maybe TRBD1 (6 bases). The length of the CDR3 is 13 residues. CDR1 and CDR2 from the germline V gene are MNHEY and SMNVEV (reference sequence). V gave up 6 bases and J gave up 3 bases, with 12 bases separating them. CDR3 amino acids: CASSLGQFYEQYF. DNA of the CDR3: TGTGCCAGCAGCCTGGGACAATTCTACGAGCAGTACTTC.

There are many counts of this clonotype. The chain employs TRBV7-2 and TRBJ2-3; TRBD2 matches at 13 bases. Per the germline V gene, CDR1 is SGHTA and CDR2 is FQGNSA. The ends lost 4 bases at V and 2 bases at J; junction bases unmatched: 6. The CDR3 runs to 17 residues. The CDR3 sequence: CASSSGLAGVFTDTQYF. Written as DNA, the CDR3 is TGTGCCAGCAGCTCTGGACTAGCGGGAGTTTTCACAGATACGCAGTATTTT.

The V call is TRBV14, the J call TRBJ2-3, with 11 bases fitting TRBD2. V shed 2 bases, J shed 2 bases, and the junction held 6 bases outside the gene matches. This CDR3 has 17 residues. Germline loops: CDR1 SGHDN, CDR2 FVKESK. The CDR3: CASSQLTSGAVTDTQYF. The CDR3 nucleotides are TGTGCCAGCAGCCAACTGACTAGCGGGGCTGTCACAGATACGCAGTATTTT.

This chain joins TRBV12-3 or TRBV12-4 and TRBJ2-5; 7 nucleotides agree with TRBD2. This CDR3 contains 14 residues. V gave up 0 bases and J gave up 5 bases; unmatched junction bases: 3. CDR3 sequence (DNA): TGTGCCAGCAGTTTAGCGGGAGCGGGGGAGACCCAGTACTTC. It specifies CASSLAGAGETQYF.

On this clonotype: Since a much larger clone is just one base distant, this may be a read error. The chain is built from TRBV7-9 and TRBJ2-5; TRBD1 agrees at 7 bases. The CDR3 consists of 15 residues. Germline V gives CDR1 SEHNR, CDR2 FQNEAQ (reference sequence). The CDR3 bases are TGTGCCAGCAGATTACCCGACAGGGAACAAGAGATCCAGTACTTC. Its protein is CASRLPDREQEIQYF.

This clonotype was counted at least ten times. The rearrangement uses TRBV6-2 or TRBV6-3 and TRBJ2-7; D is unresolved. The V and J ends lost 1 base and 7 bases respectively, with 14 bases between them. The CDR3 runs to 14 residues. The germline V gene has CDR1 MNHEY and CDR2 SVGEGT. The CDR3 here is CASSYLGRFGEQYF. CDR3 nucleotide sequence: TGTGCCAGCAGTTACTTAGGACGATTCGGAGAGCAGTACTTC.

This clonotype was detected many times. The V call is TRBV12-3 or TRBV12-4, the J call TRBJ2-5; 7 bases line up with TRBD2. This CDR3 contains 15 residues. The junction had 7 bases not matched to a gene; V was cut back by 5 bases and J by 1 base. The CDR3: CASSVQGGAQETQYF. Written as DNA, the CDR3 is TGTGCCAGCAGTGTCCAGGGAGGGGCCCAAGAGACCCAGTACTTC.

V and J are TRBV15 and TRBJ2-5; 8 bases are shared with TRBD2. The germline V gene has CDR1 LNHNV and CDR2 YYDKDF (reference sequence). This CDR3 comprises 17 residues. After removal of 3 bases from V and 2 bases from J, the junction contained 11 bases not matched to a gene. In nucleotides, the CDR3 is TGTGCCACCAGCAGCAAAGGGCCCGGGACTAGACAAGAGACCCAGTACTTC. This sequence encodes CATSSKGPGTRQETQYF.

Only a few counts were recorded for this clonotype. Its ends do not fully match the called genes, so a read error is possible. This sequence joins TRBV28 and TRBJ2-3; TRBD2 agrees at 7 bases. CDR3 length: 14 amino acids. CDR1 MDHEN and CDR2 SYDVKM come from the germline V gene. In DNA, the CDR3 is TGTGCCAGCAGTTTGCGCGGGAGTACAGATACGCGGTATTTT. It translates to CASSLRGSTDTRYF.

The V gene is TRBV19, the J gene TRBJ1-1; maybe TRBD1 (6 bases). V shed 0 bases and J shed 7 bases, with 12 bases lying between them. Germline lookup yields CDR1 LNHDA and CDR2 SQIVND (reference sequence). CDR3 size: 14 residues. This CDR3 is CASSIEWGHNEAFF. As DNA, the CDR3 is TGTGCCAGTAGTATAGAGTGGGGGCACAATGAAGCTTTCTTT.

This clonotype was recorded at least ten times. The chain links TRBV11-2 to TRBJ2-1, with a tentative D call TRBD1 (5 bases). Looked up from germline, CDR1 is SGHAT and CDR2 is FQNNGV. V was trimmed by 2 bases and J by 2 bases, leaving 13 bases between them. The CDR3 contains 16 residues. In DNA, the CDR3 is TGTGCCAGCAGCTTAATGGTCAGGGTCACCTACAATGAGCAGTTCTTC. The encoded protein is CASSLMVRVTYNEQFF.

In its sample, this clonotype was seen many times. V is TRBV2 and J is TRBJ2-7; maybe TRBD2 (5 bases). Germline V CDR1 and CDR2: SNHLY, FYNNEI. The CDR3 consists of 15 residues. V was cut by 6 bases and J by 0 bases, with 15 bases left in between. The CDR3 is CASRAGWESSYEQYF. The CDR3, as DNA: TGTGCCAGCAGGGCTGGTTGGGAGAGCTCCTACGAGCAGTACTTC.

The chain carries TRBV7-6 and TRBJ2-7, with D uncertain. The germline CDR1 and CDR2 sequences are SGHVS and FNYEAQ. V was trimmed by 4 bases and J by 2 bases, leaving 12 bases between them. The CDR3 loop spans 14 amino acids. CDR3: CASSSGSRPYEQYF. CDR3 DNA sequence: TGTGCCAGCAGCTCGGGTTCGAGGCCCTACGAGCAGTACTTC.

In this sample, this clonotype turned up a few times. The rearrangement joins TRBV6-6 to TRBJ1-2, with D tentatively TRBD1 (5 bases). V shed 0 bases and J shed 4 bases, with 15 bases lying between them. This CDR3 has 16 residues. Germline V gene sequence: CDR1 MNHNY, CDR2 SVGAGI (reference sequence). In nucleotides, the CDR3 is TGTGCCAGCAGTTACTCGAATCGTAGGCAGGGCTATGGCTACACCTTC. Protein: CASSYSNRRQGYGYTF.

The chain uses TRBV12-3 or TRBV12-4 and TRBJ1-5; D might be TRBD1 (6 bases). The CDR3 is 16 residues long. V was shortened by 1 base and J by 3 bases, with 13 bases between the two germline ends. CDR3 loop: CASSLGGAGSNQPQHF. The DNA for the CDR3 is TGTGCCAGCAGTTTAGGGGGGGCCGGCTCCAATCAGCCCCAGCATTTT.

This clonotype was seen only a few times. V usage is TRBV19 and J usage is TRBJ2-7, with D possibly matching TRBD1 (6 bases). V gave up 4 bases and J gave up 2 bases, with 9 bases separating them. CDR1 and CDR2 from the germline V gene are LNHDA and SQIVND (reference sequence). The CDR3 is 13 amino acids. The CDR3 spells CASSRDIPYEQYF. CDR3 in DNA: TGTGCCAGTAGTAGGGACATCCCCTACGAGCAGTACTTC.

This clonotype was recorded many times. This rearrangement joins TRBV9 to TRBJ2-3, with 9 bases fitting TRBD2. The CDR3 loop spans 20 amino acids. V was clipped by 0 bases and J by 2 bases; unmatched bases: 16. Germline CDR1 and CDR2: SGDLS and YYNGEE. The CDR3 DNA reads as TGTGCCAGCAGCGTAGAAGGTAGCGGGAGAATGGCAGTTAACACAGATACGCAGTATTTT. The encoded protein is CASSVEGSGRMAVNTDTQYF.

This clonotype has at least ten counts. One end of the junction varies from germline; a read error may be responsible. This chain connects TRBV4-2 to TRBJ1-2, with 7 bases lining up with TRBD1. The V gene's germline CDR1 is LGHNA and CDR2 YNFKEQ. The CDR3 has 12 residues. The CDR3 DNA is TGTGCCAGCCGCCAGGGGGGCGACGGCTACACCTTC. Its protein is CASRQGGDGYTF.

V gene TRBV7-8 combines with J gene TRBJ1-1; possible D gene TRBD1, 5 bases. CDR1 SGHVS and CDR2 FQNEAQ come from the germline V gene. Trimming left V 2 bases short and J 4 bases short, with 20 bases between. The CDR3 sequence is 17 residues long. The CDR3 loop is CASSLKPAGTSGTEAFF. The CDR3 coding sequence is TGTGCCAGCAGCTTAAAGCCGGCCGGGACGAGTGGCACTGAAGCTTTCTTT.